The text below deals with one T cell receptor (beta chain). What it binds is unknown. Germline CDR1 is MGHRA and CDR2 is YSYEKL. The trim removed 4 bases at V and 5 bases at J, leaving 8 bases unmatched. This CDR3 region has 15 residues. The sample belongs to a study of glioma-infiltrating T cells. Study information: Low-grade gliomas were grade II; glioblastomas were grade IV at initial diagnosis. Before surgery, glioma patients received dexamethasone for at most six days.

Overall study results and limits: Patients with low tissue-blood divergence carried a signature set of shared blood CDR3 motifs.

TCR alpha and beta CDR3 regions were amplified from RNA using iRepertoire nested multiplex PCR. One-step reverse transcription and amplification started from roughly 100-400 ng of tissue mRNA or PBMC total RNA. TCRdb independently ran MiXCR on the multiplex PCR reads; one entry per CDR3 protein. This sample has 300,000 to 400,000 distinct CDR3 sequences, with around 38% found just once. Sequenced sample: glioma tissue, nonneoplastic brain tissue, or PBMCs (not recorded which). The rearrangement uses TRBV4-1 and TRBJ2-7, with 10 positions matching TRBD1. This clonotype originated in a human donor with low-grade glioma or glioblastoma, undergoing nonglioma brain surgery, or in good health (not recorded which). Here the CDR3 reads CASSLRDRGGNEQYF. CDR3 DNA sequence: TGCGCCAGCAGCCTACGGGACAGGGGAGGCAACGAGCAGTACTTC.